A single TCR beta chain is shown here with its context. The length of the CDR3 is 16 residues. Germline lookup yields CDR1 SGHRS and CDR2 YFSETQ. V lost 5 bases and J lost 6; bases outside the gene matches: 15. Clones were sequenced by immunoSEQ multiplex PCR, and TCRdb holds only the in-frame ones, with some missing. The profile covers hundreds of thousands of clones, with roughly 85% appearing a single time and about 5.1% taken by the ten largest. The sample belongs to a study of blood T cell repertoires in COVID-19. The sequence came from a man aged 50-60 years with COVID-19, enrolled during active disease. Sequencing was performed on peripheral blood. The chain uses TRBV5-1 and TRBJ2-3; 7 nucleotides agree with TRBD2. CDR3 residues: CASSFRLSGPGDTQYF. CDR3 sequence (DNA): TGCGCCAGCAGTTTCCGCCTTAGCGGGCCGGGGGATACGCAGTATTTT.